This T cell receptor beta chain derives from a study of CD8 T cells in Susac syndrome (dated by TCRdb to about 2019). About the full investigation: Whether CD8+ T cell activation and differentiation in Susac syndrome was antigen driven was tested using repertoire sequencing. Paper-wide results and their limitations: The number of individuals in the TCR sequencing and HLA analysis was acknowledged as relatively small.

RNA was extracted with the RNeasy kit and roughly 0.45 to 1 ug was reverse transcribed using random hexamers. The immunoSEQ multiplex PCR assay, covering 54 Vbeta and 13 Jbeta segments, was used to amplify TCR beta CDR3 regions. PCR amplification bias was corrected by using a synthetic template baseline for primer optimization and computational correction. In the original analysis: Reads were annotated to V, D and J genes according to IMGT and were analyzed with immunoSEQ Analyzer, with only productive sequences retained. Clonality was computed as one minus Shannon entropy normalized by log2 of the number of productive unique sequences. For each patient and control, public and private clones were evaluated among the 100 most prevalent clones. Clones were defined as Susac-specific if absent from the healthy and MS cohorts, from approximately 1,100 published viral clones and from other ImmuneACCESS disease sequences. The public reads were quality trimmed at Q25 with fastp and then assembled into clones with MiXCR by TCRdb, keeping productive beta chains. Rows matching on CDR3 protein sequence are summarized as one entry with the most common DNA and genes. The V and J calls reflect TCRdb's pipeline rather than the authors' work. The sample table lists about 140,000 distinct CDR3 sequences, 85% to 95% of them with a count of one. Approximately 0.11% of the sample belongs to the ten largest clones.

Points on this clonotype: What this receptor recognizes is not known. There are no base qualities to consult, and no much larger clone falls within one base.

Peripheral blood CD8+ and CD4+ T cells from healthy donors, Susac syndrome patients and multiple sclerosis patients were profiled by high-throughput TCR beta sequencing. The multiple sclerosis controls were treatment-naive patients whose relapsing-remitting disease, either stable or active, fulfilled the revised McDonald criteria. Bulk CD8+ and CD4+ T cells were purified by magnetic negative isolation, while CD8+ TEMRA cells were enriched using FACS. Blood was collected in EDTA tubes and processed within 24 hours, with PBMCs isolated through density gradient centrifugation. PBMCs destined for TCR sequencing were cryopreserved in liquid nitrogen and later thawed in a 37 °C water bath. A purity of at least 90% was achieved for sorted or isolated CD4+, CD8+ and CD8+ TEMRA cells. Sequencing used CD4+ T cells from PBMCs. The sequence came from a human donor with multiple sclerosis.

The bases are TGCAGCGTGATGCTCCTCGGGCTAATGAATACGCAGTATTTT. Translated, this is CSVMLLGLMNTQYF. The sequence links TRBV29-1 to TRBJ2-3; no confident D gene assignment can be made. The trim is 6 bases for V and 7 bases for J, with a gap of 20 bases between the germline ends. The germline V gene provides CDR1 SQVTM and CDR2 ANQGSEA. The CDR3, cysteine through phenylalanine, is 14 amino acids long. Just CDR3 DNA is preserved here, 42 bases in frame from base 1.